What follows is one T cell receptor beta chain and its context. Its antigen is unknown. The junction had 7 bases not matched to a gene; V was cut back by 8 bases and J by 2 bases. There are 14 residues in the CDR3. Germline V gene lookup returns CDR1 MDHEN and CDR2 SYDVKM. The sample is drawn from a study of shared clonotypes between healthy human individuals. Every unsorted PBMC PCR replicate was loaded with around 0.3 ug DNA, around 30,000 T cell genomes. The repertoire was sequenced with immunoSEQ multiplex PCR; TCRdb's copy has only in-frame clones and lacks some. The profile covers 450,000 to 600,000 clones, with about four fifths appearing a single time and about an eighth taken by the ten largest. Study-level points and caveats: Sequencing depth was a factor that was expected to affect clonotype sharing among donors.

The sequenced sample was PBMCs. The V and J genes are TRBV28 and TRBJ2-7; 9 nucleotides agree with TRBD1. This clonotype was obtained from a woman aged 40-49 years in good health. Some clones in this sample may be carry-over from other donors' samples. CDR3 DNA sequence: TGTGCCAGCCTCGGACAGGGGATCACCTACGAGCAGTACTTC. Translation gives CASLGQGITYEQYF. The entire variable domain, with the rest obtained from reference TRBV28 and TRBJ2-7, is as follows: DVKVTQSSRYLVKRTGEKVFLECVQDMDHENMFWYRQDPGLGLRLIYFSYDVKMKEKGDIPEGYSVSREKKERFSLILESASTNQTSMYLCASLGQGITYEQYFGPGTRLTVT.